The T cell receptor (beta chain) under discussion was sequenced for a study of naive CD8 T cells in extremely preterm neonates. Study-wide points: Limitations included small sample size and variable preterm productive templates. iChao1 richness was lowest in preterm neonates, significantly versus all ages. Relative to older groups, preterm infants had shorter, less trimmed CDR3s with fewer N additions.

About this clone: Its target is not known.

Clones were read by immunoSEQ multiplex PCR, and TCRdb kept only the in-frame ones, dropping some. The sample yields a few thousand clones, about 95% seen once. Samples were taken at extremely preterm deliveries at roughly 23-28 weeks of gestation. Live Annexin V-negative naive CD3+CD8+CD45RA+CCR7+ T cells were sorted. With 3 bases removed from V and 5 bases from J, the gap between germline ends came to 5 bases. The germline V gene encodes CDR1 LGHNA and CDR2 YSLEER. The CDR3 has 13 residues. The rearrangement uses TRBV4-3 and TRBJ1-6, with D tentatively TRBD1 (5 bases). Sequencing was carried out using naive CD8+ T cells from cord blood. This TCR was sampled from a boy who was born preterm. The CDR3 DNA reads as TGCGCCAGCAGCCAGGGACATAATTCACCCCTCCACTTT. Translating it yields CASSQGHNSPLHF.